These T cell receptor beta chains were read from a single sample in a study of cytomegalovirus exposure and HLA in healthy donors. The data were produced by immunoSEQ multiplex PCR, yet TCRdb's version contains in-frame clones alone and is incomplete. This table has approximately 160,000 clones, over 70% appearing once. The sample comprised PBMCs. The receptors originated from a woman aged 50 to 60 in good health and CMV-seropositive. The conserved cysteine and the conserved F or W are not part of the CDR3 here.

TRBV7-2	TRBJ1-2	ASSPQYQNYGYT
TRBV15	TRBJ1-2	ATSREGQGRIYGYT
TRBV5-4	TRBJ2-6	ASSQGGGRSGANGLT
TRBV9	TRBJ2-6	ASSERGTGLSGANVLT
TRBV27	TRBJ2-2	ASSLRRRGSGELF
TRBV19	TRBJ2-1	ASSLEGDRDYNEQF
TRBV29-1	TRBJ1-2	SVVDRGRANYGYT
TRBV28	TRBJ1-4	ASITLRGYNEKLF
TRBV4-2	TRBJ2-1	ASSQATPTGGSRNEQF
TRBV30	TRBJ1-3	AWSVGQYSGNTIY
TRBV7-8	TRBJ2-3	ASSLRERGRTDTQY
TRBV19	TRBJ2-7	ASSPWAQGREQY
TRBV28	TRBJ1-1	VSSTPQGAYTEAF
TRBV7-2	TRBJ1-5	ASSPRGSNQPQH
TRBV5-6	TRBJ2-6	ASSSQSGANGLT
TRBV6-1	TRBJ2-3	ASSATRTGGTDTQY
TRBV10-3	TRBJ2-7	AIGTSSYEQY
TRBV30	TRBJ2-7	AWSPDREGEQY
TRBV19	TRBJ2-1	ASSAGLDLYNEQF
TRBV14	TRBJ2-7	ASSQRVGGVEQY
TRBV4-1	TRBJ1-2	ASSQGQLTNYGYT
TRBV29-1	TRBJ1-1	SVIRHRADYTEAF
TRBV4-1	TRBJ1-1	ASSPGRNGAF
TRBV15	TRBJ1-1	ATSRRGWPVPSPEAF